These 10 T cell receptor beta chains were sequenced from one sample in a study of blood T cells in healthy people across ages. For the second PCR, which ran for about 7 to 11 cycles, a sample-barcoded 5' primer and a J-beta primer mix were used. TCRdb re-derived calls from the 5' RACE reads in MiXCR, one entry per CDR3 protein. In the table there are 1 million or so distinct CDR3 sequences, roughly 24% of which are singletons. Separately, the same data were catalogued under a study of T cells of mothers and their children.

Sequenced sample: blood. The receptors stem from a girl aged 2 to 9 in good health.

The V and J genes are TRBV5-4 and TRBJ1-2; D remains ambiguous. Germline V CDR1 and CDR2: SGHNT, YYREEE (reference sequence). The CDR3 covers 15 residues. Deletions cut 2 bases from V and 6 bases from J, with 17 bases between. In nucleotides, the CDR3 is TGTGCCAGCAGCTTTCACCCACCGACTAGGGATGGCTACACCTTC. This encodes CASSFHPPTRDGYTF.

The chain has TRBV9 and TRBJ2-5; 12 bases agree with TRBD2. The J call is uncertain, as TRBJ2-1 better fits the DNA end. CDR3 length: 17 residues. The germline gives CDR1 SGDLS, CDR2 YYNGEE. The chain's CDR3 is CASSAGGLAGPRPEQFF. The DNA for the CDR3 is TGTGCCAGCAGCGCTGGTGGACTAGCGGGGCCGCGCCCAGAGCAGTTCTTC.

The gene calls are TRBV6-2 or TRBV6-3 and TRBJ1-1; perhaps TRBD1 as D (6 bases). V shed 10 bases and J shed 1 base, with 13 bases lying between them. The CDR3 has 13 residues. Germline values: CDR1 MNHEY, CDR2 SVGEGT. The CDR3 sequence is CATLTGWNTEAFF. The CDR3 nucleotides read TGTGCCACCTTGACAGGCTGGAACACTGAAGCTTTCTTT.

This chain uses TRBV7-9 with TRBJ2-7; 8 bases map to TRBD1. The CDR3 contains 17 residues. Losses at the gene ends were 1 base for V and 3 bases for J; bases not matched to a gene: 11. Germline lookup yields CDR1 SEHNR and CDR2 FQNEAQ (reference sequence). Here the CDR3 DNA reads TGTGCCAGCAGCTTAGACAGCCCATTACAGGGGGACTACGAGCAGTACTTC. Translated: CASSLDSPLQGDYEQYF.

In nucleotides, the CDR3 is TGTGCCAGCAGTGGAAGTGTCACCTACGAGCAGTACTTC. Translating it yields CASSGSVTYEQYF. The chain couples TRBV2 to TRBJ2-5; D not certain. The DNA end is a closer match to TRBJ2-7, so the J assignment may be wrong. Germline CDR1 and CDR2: SNHLY and FYNNEI. This CDR3 has 13 amino acids.

This clonotype was seen a handful of times. This rearrangement joins TRBV9 to TRBJ2-3; TRBD2 matches at 9 bases. CDR1 is SGDLS and CDR2 is YYNGEE in the germline V gene. V lost 3 bases and J lost 2; bases outside the gene matches: 10. CDR3 length equals 17 residues. The CDR3 DNA is TGTGCCAGCAGCGCCCCCTTACTAGCGGGCTACACAGATACGCAGTATTTT. Encoded protein: CASSAPLLAGYTDTQYF.

With respect to this clonotype: The junction departs from the called germline gene at one end, perhaps through a read error. The V gene is TRBV4-3, the J gene TRBJ2-5; tentatively, D is TRBD1 (5 bases). Germline V gives CDR1 LGHNA, CDR2 YSLEER. The CDR3 has 15 amino acids. The CDR3 region is CAGSHTQGFQETQYF. CDR3 in DNA: TGCGCCGGCAGCCATACTCAGGGTTTCCAAGAGACCCAGTACTTC.

As regards this clonotype: An end of the junction does not agree with germline; a read error may underlie this. This chain joins TRBV7-3 and TRBJ2-5; 7 bases agree with TRBD1. The V gene's germline CDR1 is SGHTA and CDR2 FQGTGA. This CDR3 comprises 15 residues. CDR3: CAGSLQGSKKETQYF. DNA of the CDR3: TGTGCCGGCAGCCTACAGGGGTCGAAGAAGGAGACCCAGTACTTC. Variable domain in full (rest from reference TRBV7-3 and TRBJ2-5): GAGVSQTPSNKVTEKGKYVELRCDPISGHTALYWYRQSLGQGPEFLIYFQGTGAADDSGLPNDRFFAVRPEGSVSTLKIQRTERGDSAVYLCAGSLQGSKKETQYFGPGTRLLVL.

Remarks on this clonotype: One end of the junction fails to match germline, which may point to a read error. The chain links TRBV11-2 to TRBJ2-3; no clear D. CDR3 size: 15 residues. The germline V gene has CDR1 SGHAT and CDR2 FQNNGV. CDR3 amino acids: CASGLVGGSTDTQYF. The CDR3 nucleotides read TGTGCCAGCGGCTTAGTTGGTGGTAGCACAGATACGCAGTATTTT.

CDR3 region: CASSQDIGVYEQYF. The CDR3 DNA is TGCGCCAGCAGCCAAGATATCGGGGTATACGAGCAGTACTTC. The chain has TRBV4-1 and TRBJ2-7; possibly TRBD2 for D (5 bases). Germline lookup yields CDR1 MGHRA and CDR2 YSYEKL. Trimming removed 0 bases at V and 4 bases at J, with 10 bases between. The CDR3 is made up of 14 amino acids.